This T cell receptor (beta chain) came from a study of control samples from healthy donors and cancer patients. Trimming cost V 0 bases and J 7 bases; bases outside gene matches: 9. This CDR3 contains 17 residues. CDR1 is LGHDT, CDR2 YNNKEL, per germline (reference sequence). Method: immunoSEQ multiplex PCR; TCRdb's copy keeps in-frame clones and lacks some. Of about 120,000 clones listed, 80% to 95% are singletons. The V and J genes are TRBV3-1 (or the pseudogene TRBV3-2) and TRBJ1-6; 7 nucleotides agree with TRBD1. This sequence originates from a woman younger than 35 in good health. Sequenced sample: blood. CDR3 sequence: CASSQELVRGLNSPLHF. The DNA for the CDR3 is TGTGCCAGCAGCCAAGAGTTGGTTAGGGGGCTCAATTCACCCCTCCACTTT.